This entry is about one T cell receptor beta chain. The data derive from a study of blood T cell repertoires in COVID-19. Study context: Samples taken during acute and convalescent COVID-19 were collected in the United States, Italy and Spain. PBMCs, B-cell-depleted T cells, or T cells were the source of the cDNA or gDNA that made up the material.

Germline CDR1 is SGHRS and CDR2 is YFSETQ. V lost 0 bases, J lost 5 bases, and 16 bases lay in between. CDR3 length: 16 residues. TCRdb keeps only in-frame clones here, not all; method: immunoSEQ multiplex PCR. Here the sample spans about 300,000 clones, 90% being singletons. Material: peripheral blood. This receptor was obtained from a woman in her 30s with COVID-19, enrolled during active disease. The chain uses TRBV5-1 and TRBJ2-3; TRBD1 is a possible D gene (5 bases). CDR3 loop: CASSLAGQGILDTQYF. CDR3 DNA sequence: TGCGCCAGCAGCTTGGCCGGGCAGGGTATTCTAGATACGCAGTATTTT.